This TCR beta chain was obtained from a study of cytomegalovirus exposure and HLA in healthy donors. Findings and caveats of the study: Later analysis found that TCR beta chains associated with HLA were more clonally expanded than other, equally common chains. Researchers had no immune exposure information except CMV serostatus available. Per a prior analysis, the majority of TCR beta V segments were productive roughly 87% or roughly 30% of the time.

Though nominally healthy at sampling, donors likely had unrecorded immune exposures. It was with 60 Vbeta and 13 Jbeta primers that the PCR ran. Assay: immunoSEQ multiplex PCR; the TCRdb copy retains only in-frame clones and omits some. Its clone listing holds more than 100,000 clones. Points on this clone: Its target is not known.

The CDR3 sequence is 15 residues long. Germline CDR1 and CDR2: MNHNS and SASEGT. Trimming removed 3 bases at V and 4 bases at J, with 16 bases between. The sequence was obtained from a middle-aged man in good health and CMV-seronegative. The sequenced material came from PBMCs. The chain couples TRBV6-1 to TRBJ2-7, with TRBD2 as a possible D gene (7 bases). The CDR3 region has the DNA TGTGCCAGCAGTGAGGGGGGGCTCGCGCCATACGAGCAGTACTTC. As protein: CASSEGGLAPYEQYF.